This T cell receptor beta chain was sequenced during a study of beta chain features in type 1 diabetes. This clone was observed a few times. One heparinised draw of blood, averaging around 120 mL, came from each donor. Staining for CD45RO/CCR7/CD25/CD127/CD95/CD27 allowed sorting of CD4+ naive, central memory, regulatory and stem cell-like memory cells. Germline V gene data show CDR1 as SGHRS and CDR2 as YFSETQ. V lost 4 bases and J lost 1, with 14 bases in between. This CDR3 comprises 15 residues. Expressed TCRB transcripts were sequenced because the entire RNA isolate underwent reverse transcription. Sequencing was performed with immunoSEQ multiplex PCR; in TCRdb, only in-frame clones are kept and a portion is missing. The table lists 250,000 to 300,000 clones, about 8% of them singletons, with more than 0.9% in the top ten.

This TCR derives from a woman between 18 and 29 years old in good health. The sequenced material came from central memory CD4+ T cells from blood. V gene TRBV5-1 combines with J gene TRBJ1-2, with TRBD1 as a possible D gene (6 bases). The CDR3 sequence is CASSPNGGRNYGYTF. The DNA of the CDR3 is TGCGCCAGCAGCCCCAACGGGGGCCGTAACTATGGCTACACCTTC.